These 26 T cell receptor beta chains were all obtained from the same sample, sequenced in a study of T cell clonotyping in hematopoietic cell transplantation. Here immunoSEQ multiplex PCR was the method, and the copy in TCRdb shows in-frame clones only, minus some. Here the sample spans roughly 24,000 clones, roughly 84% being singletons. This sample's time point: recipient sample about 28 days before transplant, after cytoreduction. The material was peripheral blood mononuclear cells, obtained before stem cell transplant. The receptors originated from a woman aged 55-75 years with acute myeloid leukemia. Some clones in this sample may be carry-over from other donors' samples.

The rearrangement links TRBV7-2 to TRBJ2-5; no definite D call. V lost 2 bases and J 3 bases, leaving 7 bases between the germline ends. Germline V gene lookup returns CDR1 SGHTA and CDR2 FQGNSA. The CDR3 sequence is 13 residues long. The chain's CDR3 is CASSLLREETQYF. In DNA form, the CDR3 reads TGTGCCAGCAGCTTACTTAGGGAAGAGACCCAGTACTTC.

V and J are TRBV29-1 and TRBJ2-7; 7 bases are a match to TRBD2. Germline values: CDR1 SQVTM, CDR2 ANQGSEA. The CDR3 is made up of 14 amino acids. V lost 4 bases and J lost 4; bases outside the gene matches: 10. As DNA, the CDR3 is TGCAGCGTTGTCGCTAGCGGCATTTCTTACGAGCAGTACTTC. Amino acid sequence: CSVVASGISYEQYF.

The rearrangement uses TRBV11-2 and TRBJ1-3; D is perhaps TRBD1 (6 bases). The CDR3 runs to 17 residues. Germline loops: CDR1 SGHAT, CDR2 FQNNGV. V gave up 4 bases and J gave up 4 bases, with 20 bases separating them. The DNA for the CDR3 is TGTGCCAGCAGCTCCCGGGACACTAGTTTTGTAGGAAACACCATATATTTT. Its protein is CASSSRDTSFVGNTIYF.

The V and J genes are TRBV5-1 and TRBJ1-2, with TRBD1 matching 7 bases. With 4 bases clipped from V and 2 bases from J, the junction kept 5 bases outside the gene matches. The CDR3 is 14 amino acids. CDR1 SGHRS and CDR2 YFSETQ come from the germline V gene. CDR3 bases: TGCGCCAGCAGCCCCGGGACAGAGAACTATGGCTACACCTTC. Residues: CASSPGTENYGYTF.

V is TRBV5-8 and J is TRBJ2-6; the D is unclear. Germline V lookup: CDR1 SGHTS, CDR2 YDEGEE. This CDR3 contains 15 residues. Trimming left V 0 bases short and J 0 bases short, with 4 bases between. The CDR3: CASSLGDSGANVLTF. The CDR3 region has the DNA TGTGCCAGCAGCTTGGGAGACTCTGGGGCCAACGTCCTGACTTTC. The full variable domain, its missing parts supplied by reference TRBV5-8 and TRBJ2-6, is EAGVTQSPTHLIKTRGQQATLRCSPISGHTSVYWYQQALGLGLQFLLWYDEGEERNRGNFPPRFSGRQFPNYSSELNVNALELEDSALYLCASSLGDSGANVLTFGAGSRLTVL.

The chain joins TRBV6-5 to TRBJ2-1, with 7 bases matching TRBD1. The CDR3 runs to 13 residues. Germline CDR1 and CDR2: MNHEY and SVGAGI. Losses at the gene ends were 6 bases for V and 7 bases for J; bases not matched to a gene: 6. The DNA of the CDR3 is TGTGCCAGCAGGCGAACAGGGGCTAATGAGCAGTTCTTC. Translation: CASRRTGANEQFF.

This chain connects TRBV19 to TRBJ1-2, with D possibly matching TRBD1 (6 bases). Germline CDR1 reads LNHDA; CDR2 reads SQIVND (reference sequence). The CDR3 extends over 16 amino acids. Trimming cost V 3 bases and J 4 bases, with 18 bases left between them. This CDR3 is CASSIGGRPDLYGYTF. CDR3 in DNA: TGTGCCAGTAGTATTGGGGGCCGCCCGGACCTCTATGGCTACACCTTC.

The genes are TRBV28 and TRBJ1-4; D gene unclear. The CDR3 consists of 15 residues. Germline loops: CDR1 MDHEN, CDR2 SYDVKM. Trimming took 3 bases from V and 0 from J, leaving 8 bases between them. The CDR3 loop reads CASSFDETTNEKLFF. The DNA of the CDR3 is TGTGCCAGCAGTTTCGACGAAACAACTAATGAAAAACTGTTTTTT.

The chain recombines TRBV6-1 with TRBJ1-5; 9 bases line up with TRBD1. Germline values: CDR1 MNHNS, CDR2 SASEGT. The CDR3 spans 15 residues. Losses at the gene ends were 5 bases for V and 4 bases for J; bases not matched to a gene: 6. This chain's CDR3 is CASSNAGQGNQPQHF. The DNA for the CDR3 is TGTGCCAGCAGTAATGCGGGACAGGGAAATCAGCCCCAGCATTTT.

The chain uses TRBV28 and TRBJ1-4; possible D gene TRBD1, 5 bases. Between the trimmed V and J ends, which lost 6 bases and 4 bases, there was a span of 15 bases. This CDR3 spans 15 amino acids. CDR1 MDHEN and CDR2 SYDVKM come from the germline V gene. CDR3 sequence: CASRIGGSNNEKLFF. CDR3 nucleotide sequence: TGTGCCAGCAGGATTGGGGGGTCTAATAATGAAAAACTGTTTTTT.

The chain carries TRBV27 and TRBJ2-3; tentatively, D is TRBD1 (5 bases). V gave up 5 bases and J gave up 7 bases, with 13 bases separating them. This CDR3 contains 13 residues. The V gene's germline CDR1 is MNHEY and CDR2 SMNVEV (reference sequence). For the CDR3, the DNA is TGTGCCAGCAGTCTCGAGCCAGGGCATACGCAGTATTTT. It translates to CASSLEPGHTQYF.

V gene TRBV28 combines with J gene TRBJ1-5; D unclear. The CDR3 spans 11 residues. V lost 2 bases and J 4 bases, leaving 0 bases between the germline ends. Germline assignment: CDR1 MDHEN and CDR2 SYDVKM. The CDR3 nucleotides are TGTGCCAGCAGTTTAAATCAGCCCCAGCATTTT. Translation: CASSLNQPQHF.

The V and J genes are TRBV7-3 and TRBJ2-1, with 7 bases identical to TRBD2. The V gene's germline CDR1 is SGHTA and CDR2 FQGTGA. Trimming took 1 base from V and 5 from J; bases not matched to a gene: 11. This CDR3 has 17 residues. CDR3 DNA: TGTGCCAGCAGCTTAAGGGGTGGGGACTACGAAAACAATGAGCAGTTCTTC. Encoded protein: CASSLRGGDYENNEQFF.

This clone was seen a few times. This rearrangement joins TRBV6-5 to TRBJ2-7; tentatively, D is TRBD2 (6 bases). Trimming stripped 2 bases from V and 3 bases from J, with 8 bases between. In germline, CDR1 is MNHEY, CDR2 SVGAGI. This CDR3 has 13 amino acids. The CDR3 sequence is CASSYMGGYEQYF. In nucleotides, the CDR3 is TGTGCCAGCAGTTACATGGGGGGCTACGAGCAGTACTTC.

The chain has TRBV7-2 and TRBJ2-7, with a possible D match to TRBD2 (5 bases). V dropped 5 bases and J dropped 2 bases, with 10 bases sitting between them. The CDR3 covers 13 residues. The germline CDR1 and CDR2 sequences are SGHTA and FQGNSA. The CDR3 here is CASSLHGTYEQYF. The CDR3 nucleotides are TGTGCCAGCAGCCTACACGGGACCTACGAGCAGTACTTC.

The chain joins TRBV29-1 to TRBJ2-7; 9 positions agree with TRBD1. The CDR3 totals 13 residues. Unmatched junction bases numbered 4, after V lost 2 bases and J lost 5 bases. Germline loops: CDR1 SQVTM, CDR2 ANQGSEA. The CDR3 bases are TGCAGCGTTGAAAAGGACAGGGGTGACGAGCAGTACTTC. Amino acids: CSVEKDRGDEQYF.

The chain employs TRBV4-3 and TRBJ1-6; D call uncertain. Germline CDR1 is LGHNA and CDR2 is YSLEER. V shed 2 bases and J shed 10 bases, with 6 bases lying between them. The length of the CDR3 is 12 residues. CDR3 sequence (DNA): TGCGCCAGCAGCCAAATGGGATCACCCCTCCACTTT. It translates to CASSQMGSPLHF.

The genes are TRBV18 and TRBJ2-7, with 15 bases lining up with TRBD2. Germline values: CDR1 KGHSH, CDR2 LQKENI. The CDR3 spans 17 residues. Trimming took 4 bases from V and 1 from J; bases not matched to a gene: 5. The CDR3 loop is CASSQPGLAGGSYEQYF. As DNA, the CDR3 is TGTGCCAGCTCACAGCCCGGACTAGCGGGAGGGTCCTACGAGCAGTACTTC.

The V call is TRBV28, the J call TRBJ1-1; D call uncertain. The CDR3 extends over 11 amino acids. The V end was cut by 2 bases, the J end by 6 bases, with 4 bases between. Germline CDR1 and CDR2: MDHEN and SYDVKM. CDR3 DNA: TGTGCCAGCAGTTTAACCTCTGAAGCTTTCTTT. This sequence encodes CASSLTSEAFF.

CDR3 amino acids: CASSFQINEKLFF. The CDR3 region has the DNA TGTGCCAGTAGTTTCCAGATTAATGAAAAACTGTTTTTT. The chain joins TRBV19 to TRBJ1-4; no firm D call. This CDR3 spans 13 amino acids. The V end was cut by 5 bases, the J end by 4 bases, with 8 bases between. CDR1 and CDR2 (germline): LNHDA, SQIVND (reference sequence). Full variable domain (missing parts from reference TRBV19 and TRBJ1-4): DGGITQSPKYLFRKEGQNVTLSCEQNLNHDAMYWYRQDPGQGLRLIYYSQIVNDFQKGDIAEGYSVSREKKESFPLTVTSAQKNPTAFYLCASSFQINEKLFFGSGTQLSVL.

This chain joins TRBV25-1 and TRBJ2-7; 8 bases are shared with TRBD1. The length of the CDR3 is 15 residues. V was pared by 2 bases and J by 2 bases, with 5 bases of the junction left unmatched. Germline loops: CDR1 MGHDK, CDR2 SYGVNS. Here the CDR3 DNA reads TGTGCCAGCAGTGAAGGACAGGGAGAGACCTACGAGCAGTACTTC. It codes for CASSEGQGETYEQYF.

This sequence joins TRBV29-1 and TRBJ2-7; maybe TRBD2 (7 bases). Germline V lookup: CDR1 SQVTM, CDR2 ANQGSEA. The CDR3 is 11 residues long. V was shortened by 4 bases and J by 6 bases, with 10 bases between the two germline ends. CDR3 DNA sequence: TGCAGCGTTGGGGGGGGGCGCGAGCAGTACTTC. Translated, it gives CSVGGGREQYF.

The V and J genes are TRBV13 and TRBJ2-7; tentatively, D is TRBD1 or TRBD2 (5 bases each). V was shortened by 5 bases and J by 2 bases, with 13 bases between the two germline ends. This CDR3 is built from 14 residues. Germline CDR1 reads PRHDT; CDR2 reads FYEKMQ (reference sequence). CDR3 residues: CASSLGPKTYEQYF. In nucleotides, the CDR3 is TGTGCCAGCAGCCTGGGACCAAAAACCTACGAGCAGTACTTC.

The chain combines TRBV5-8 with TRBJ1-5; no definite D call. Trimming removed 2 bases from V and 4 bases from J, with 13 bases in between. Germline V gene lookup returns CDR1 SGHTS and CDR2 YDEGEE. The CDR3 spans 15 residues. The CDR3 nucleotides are TGTGCCAGCAGCTTCAGGCTGGGAGGTAATCAGCCCCAGCATTTT. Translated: CASSFRLGGNQPQHF.

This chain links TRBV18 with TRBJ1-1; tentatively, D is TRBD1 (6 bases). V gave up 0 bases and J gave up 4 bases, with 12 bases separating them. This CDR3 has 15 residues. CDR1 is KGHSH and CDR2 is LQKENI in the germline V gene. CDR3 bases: TGTGCCAGCTCACCACCGTCACAGGGAAGCACTGAAGCTTTCTTT. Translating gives CASSPPSQGSTEAFF. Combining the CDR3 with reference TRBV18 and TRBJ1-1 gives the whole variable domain NAGVMQNPRHLVRRRGQEARLRCSPMKGHSHVYWYRQLPEEGLKFMVYLQKENIIDESGMPKERFSAEFPKEGPSILRIQQVVRGDSAAYFCASSPPSQGSTEAFFGQGTRLTVV.

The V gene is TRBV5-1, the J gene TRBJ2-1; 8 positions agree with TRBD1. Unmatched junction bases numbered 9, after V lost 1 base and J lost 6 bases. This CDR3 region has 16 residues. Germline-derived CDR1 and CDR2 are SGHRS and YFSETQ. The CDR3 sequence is CASSLSWTGKANEQFF. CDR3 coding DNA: TGCGCCAGCAGCTTGTCCTGGACAGGGAAGGCCAATGAGCAGTTCTTC.